This is a list of T cell receptor beta chains from one sample in a study of shared clonotypes between healthy human individuals. Sequenced by immunoSEQ multiplex PCR; TCRdb stores in-frame clones only, minus some. The sample contains under 600,000 clones, around 77% of which appear only once. Sequenced: PBMCs. These receptors came from a woman aged 40 to 50 in good health. Some clones in this sample may be carry-over from other donors' samples. Each CDR3 is given with its conserved first and last residue. D genes are given only for firm matches. Some rows have no size entry. The others give once, few or many, or a class for an expanded clone.

- | TRBJ2-3 | - | TRBV19 | CASSIERGADTQYF | TGTGCCAGTAGTATAGAAAGGGGTGCAGATACGCAGTATTTT
- | TRBJ2-7 | TRBD1 | TRBV10-3 | CAIASGGSSYEQYF | TGTGCCATCGCCTCAGGGGGAAGCTCCTACGAGCAGTACTTC
- | TRBJ1-3 | - | TRBV18 | CASSGRSGNTIYF | TGTGCCAGCTCGGGGCGTTCTGGAAACACCATATATTTT
- | TRBJ2-1 | TRBD1 | TRBV19 | CASSTGQGARQFF | TGTGCCAGTAGTACGGGACAGGGGGCTAGGCAGTTCTTC
few | TRBJ2-7 | - | TRBV5-1 | CASRPEGEAEQYF | TGCGCCAGCAGACCCGAGGGGGAGGCCGAGCAGTACTTC
- | TRBJ1-1 | - | TRBV6-6 | CASRRQSNTEAFF | TGTGCCAGCAGACGACAGTCTAACACTGAAGCTTTCTTT
- | TRBJ1-1 | - | TRBV30 | CAWTILGAGEGTEAFF | TGTGCCTGGACCATCCTGGGGGCGGGGGAGGGCACTGAAGCTTTCTTT
- | TRBJ2-3 | TRBD2 | TRBV6-4 | CASSAASGSTDTQYF | TGTGCCAGCAGTGCGGCTAGCGGGAGTACAGATACGCAGTATTTT
once | TRBJ1-3 | - | TRBV7-8 | CASSSGTPGNTIYF | TGTGCCAGCAGCTCCGGGACACCCGGAAACACCATATATTTT
once | TRBJ2-5 | - | TRBV30 | CAWSRGTFDGETQYF | TGTGCCTGGAGTCGGGGGACCTTTGACGGTGAGACCCAGTACTTC
- | TRBJ2-1 | TRBD2 | TRBV18 | CASSPMGTTSYNEQFF | TGTGCCAGCTCACCCATGGGGACTACCTCCTACAATGAGCAGTTCTTC
- | TRBJ2-1 | - | TRBV7-2 | CASSLSRSQHNEQFF | TGTGCCAGCAGCTTATCCCGGAGTCAACACAATGAGCAGTTCTTC
- | TRBJ2-7 | TRBD2 | TRBV27 | CASSLGAGLAGTYEQYF | TGTGCCAGCAGTTTAGGGGCAGGCCTAGCGGGGACCTACGAGCAGTACTTC
- | TRBJ1-2 | - | TRBV29-1 | CSVELSYGYTF | TGCAGCGTTGAACTCTCCTATGGCTACACCTTC
- | TRBJ2-5 | TRBD2 | TRBV5-1 | CASSLRTSSQETQYF | TGCGCCAGCAGTCTCCGGACTAGCTCTCAAGAGACCCAGTACTTC
- | TRBJ2-1 | TRBD1 | TRBV5-5 | CASNPGTGLKNEQFF | TGTGCCAGCAACCCCGGGACAGGGTTAAAGAATGAGCAGTTCTTC